Below, one TCR beta chain is given with its context. The antigen is unknown. This record comes from a study of spatial heterogeneity in lung cancer. Study results and limitations: Counts of expanded intratumoral alpha and beta TCRs tracked tumor mutation counts.

V gave up 5 bases and J gave up 8 bases; unmatched junction bases: 12. From germline, CDR1 is SGHVS and CDR2 FNYEAQ. The CDR3 has 15 residues. The time point was: sample taken at primary tumor resection. TCRdb used MiXCR to reprocess the 5' RACE reads, holding one entry per CDR3 protein. The sample has fewer than 4,500 distinct CDR3 sequences, around 35% seen once; the top ten hold around 24%. V and J are TRBV7-6 and TRBJ2-5, with TRBD1 matching over 9 bases. The TCR was taken from a male donor with early-stage non-small cell lung cancer. The material sequenced was lung tumor tissue, taken at surgery. CDR3 protein: CASSLEPGTGSTQYF. For the CDR3, the DNA is TGTGCCAGCAGCCTGGAGCCGGGGACAGGGAGCACCCAGTACTTC.